This T cell receptor (beta chain) was found in a study of T-cell memory formation after mild COVID-19 (dated by TCRdb to the early 2020s). About the full investigation: TCR sequence clusters from the two donors were largely donor specific. T-cell clones expanding and contracting after mild COVID-19 in a couple of donors were tracked by longitudinal TCRalpha and TCRbeta repertoire sequencing. The cohort comprised two young, previously healthy adult volunteers, one female and one male.

Instrument on record: Illumina NovaSeq 6000. cDNA libraries for TCRalpha and TCRbeta were prepared by 5'RACE using constant-segment primers, with sample barcodes and unique molecular identifiers added. RNA was extracted from every sample with Trizol reagent. The libraries were amplified in two PCR steps, and the second step added a second sample barcode and Illumina TruSeq adapters. The libraries were sequenced on an Illumina NovaSeq using 2 x 150 bp paired-end reads. In the original analysis: The reads were demultiplexed and collapsed into UMI-guided consensus sequences using migec v1.2.7. Using mixcr v2.1.11, UMI consensuses were aligned to TRA and TRB V and J templates and then assembled into clonotypes. A clonotype was counted as expanded or contracted only if both edgeR and NoisET called the change significant, with noise models trained on biological replicates. For edgeR calls, the cutoffs were a false discovery rate-adjusted p below 0.01 and a log2 fold-change threshold of 1. As an exploratory analysis of dynamics, PCA with hierarchical clustering was applied to max-normalized trajectories of the 1000 most abundant clonotypes. Separately sequenced CD4+ and CD8+ repertoires were used to assign the CD4 or CD8 phenotype of responding clones. Using fastp trimming at Q25 and MiXCR clonotype assembly, TCRdb reanalyzed the public sequencing data and kept in-frame beta chains. All rows with the same CDR3 protein become a single entry with the most common DNA and genes. The authors' filters were not applied to this entry. The sample profile shows about 340,000 distinct CDR3 sequences; around 15% of them were found once. Of the sample, about 20% falls within the top ten clones.

The investigation overall reported the following: Only two mild cases were covered by the study, and larger cohorts that include severe cases with pre-infection samples were considered necessary. SARS-CoV-2 specificity of the second-wave clones peaking on day 37 was not confirmed. Contracting CD4+ clones were found mainly in CM and EM memory subsets, while CD8+ clones were enriched in EMRA. Clones contracting from day 15 to 85 had balanced CD4/CD8 phenotypes, while a second wave expanding from day 15 to 37 was biased towards CD4+. The detection of some responding clones in pre-infection memory suggests that pre-existing cross-reactive memory T cells joined the SARS-CoV-2 response.

A distance of 7 bases separates the germline ends of V and J, which lose 2 bases and 2 bases respectively. Counted from cysteine to phenylalanine, this CDR3 has 14 amino acids. Kept here is only the CDR3 DNA, which spans 42 bases and is read in frame from base 1. According to the germline V gene, CDR1 reads KGHSH and CDR2 reads LQKENI. Worth noting for this clonotype: What antigen it recognizes has not been identified. No per-base quality is available; no much larger clone lies one base away.

Ficoll-Paque density gradient centrifugation was the method used to isolate PBMCs. The sequencing sample was made of PBMCs or a T cell subset sorted from them (not recorded which). The rearranged chain carries TRBV18 and TRBJ2-4; there is no confident call for the D gene. The TCR comes from a man aged 18 to 30 who had mild COVID-19 (a few samples of this study predate the infection). The sample titles of this study are shuffled in the database, so cell type and time point are left out; the donor was told from shared clones. The nucleotides are TGTGCCAGCTCACCAGAAGATTCCAAAAACATTCAGTACTTC. Its amino acids are CASSPEDSKNIQYF.